These 19 T cell receptor beta chains share one sample of origin, sequenced in a study of blood T cell repertoires in COVID-19. Only in-frame clones appear in the TCRdb table, and some are missing; sequencing was by immunoSEQ multiplex PCR. The top ten clones hold roughly 2.1% of a sample with fewer than 350,000 clones, 86% of them seen once. The sample comprised peripheral blood. The receptor source for this set is a woman aged 25-40 years who had recovered from COVID-19.

As DNA, the CDR3 is TGTGCCAGTAGTATAGTAGGCGGGCTCTCCTACAATGAGCAGTTCTTC. Its protein product is CASSIVGGLSYNEQFF. The chain employs TRBV19 and TRBJ2-1; perhaps TRBD2 as D (5 bases). CDR1 and CDR2 from the germline V gene are LNHDA and SQIVND (reference sequence). The CDR3 length is 16 residues. Trimming took off 1 base at V and 0 bases at J, with 10 bases between the two ends.

The rearrangement joins TRBV7-2 to TRBJ2-2; 10 positions agree with TRBD2. Looked up from germline, CDR1 is SGHTA and CDR2 is FQGNSA. V was clipped by 5 bases and J by 6 bases; unmatched bases: 12. The CDR3 runs to 17 residues. CDR3 coding DNA: TGTGCCAGCAGCCGCCTAGCGGGAGTAGTGATTCCCGGGGAGCTGTTTTTT. Its protein is CASSRLAGVVIPGELFF.

The chain joins TRBV7-2 to TRBJ2-1; 12 nucleotides match TRBD2. J gave up 8 bases and V 1 base, and 12 bases lay outside the gene matches. The CDR3 spans 18 residues. Germline values: CDR1 SGHTA, CDR2 FQGNSA. The DNA of the CDR3 is TGTGCCAGCAGCTTAGTTCTAGCGGGAGGGCCGTGGGTCGATGAGCAGTTCTTC. Its protein is CASSLVLAGGPWVDEQFF.

This clone has a handful of counts. The chain links TRBV3-1 (or the pseudogene TRBV3-2) to TRBJ2-3; 8 bases are a match to TRBD1. Germline assignment: CDR1 LGHDT and CDR2 YNNKEL (reference sequence). With 5 bases clipped from V and 2 bases from J, the junction kept 9 bases outside the gene matches. CDR3 size: 16 residues. The CDR3 region has the DNA TGTGCCAGCAGCGACCTCAGGGGGCTATCCACAGATACGCAGTATTTT. Its protein is CASSDLRGLSTDTQYF.

The chain employs TRBV2 and TRBJ2-3; 8 nucleotides match TRBD1. After removal of 4 bases from V and 5 bases from J, the junction contained 8 bases not matched to a gene. The CDR3 has 15 residues. The germline V gene encodes CDR1 SNHLY and CDR2 FYNNEI. The CDR3 DNA is TGTGCCAGCAGTGTTATCCGAGGACAGGGAGATACGCAGTATTTT. This codes for CASSVIRGQGDTQYF.

The chain joins TRBV6-1 to TRBJ2-7; maybe TRBD2 (5 bases). The germline CDR1 and CDR2 sequences are MNHNS and SASEGT. This CDR3 contains 17 residues. V gave up 3 bases and J gave up 6 bases, with 24 bases separating them. CDR3 amino acids: CASSEAPIGNTYPEQYF. The CDR3 DNA is TGTGCCAGCAGTGAGGCCCCCATCGGGAACACCTACCCCGAGCAGTACTTC.

The chain is built from TRBV5-6 and TRBJ1-2; 7 bases fit TRBD1. The germline V gene encodes CDR1 SGHDT and CDR2 YYEEEE. There are 13 residues in the CDR3. Trimming removed 6 bases from V and 4 bases from J; junction bases left unmatched: 6. The CDR3 DNA reads as TGTGCCAGCAATTTTAGGGACAGCTATGGCTACACCTTC. It encodes CASNFRDSYGYTF. The variable domain in full, with the rest retrieved from reference TRBV5-6 and TRBJ1-2, is DAGVTQSPTHLIKTRGQQVTLRCSPKSGHDTVSWYQQALGQGPQFIFQYYEEEERQRGNFPDRFSGHQFPNYSSELNVNALLLGDSALYLCASNFRDSYGYTFGSGTRLTVV.

The rearrangement uses TRBV10-1 and TRBJ1-5, with no clear D. The ends were cut back, 9 bases at V and 16 bases at J, with 28 bases in the middle. This CDR3 contains 14 residues. The germline CDR1 and CDR2 sequences are WNHNN and SYGVQD (reference sequence). The CDR3 sequence is CASFSGRRSPGRHF. In DNA form, the CDR3 reads TGCGCCAGTTTTAGTGGTCGTCGGTCCCCGGGGAGACATTTT.

On this clone: Other DNA sequences of this sample code for an identical CDR3. This chain links TRBV7-8 with TRBJ2-5; 12 bases match TRBD2. Germline CDR1 and CDR2: SGHVS and FQNEAQ. The length of the CDR3 is 15 residues. The trim removed 5 bases at V and 4 bases at J, leaving 5 bases unmatched. The CDR3 loop is CASSVRLAGVETQYF. The CDR3 DNA follows: TGTGCCAGCAGCGTCCGACTAGCGGGAGTAGAGACCCAGTACTTC.

This sequence joins TRBV12-3 or TRBV12-4 and TRBJ1-1; 10 bases match TRBD1. This CDR3 comprises 13 residues. With V trimmed by 7 bases and J by 4 bases, 3 bases remained unmatched. CDR3 coding DNA: TGTGCCAGCACTAGACAGGGGGCCACTGAAGCTTTCTTT. Protein sequence: CASTRQGATEAFF.

CDR3 DNA sequence: TGCGCCAGCAGCCCCGCCGGGGGGTGGATGAACACTGAAGCTTTCTTT. It encodes CASSPAGGWMNTEAFF. V is TRBV5-1 and J is TRBJ1-1, with a tentative D call TRBD1 (5 bases). The CDR3 runs 16 residues. The germline V gene has CDR1 SGHRS and CDR2 YFSETQ. Trimming stripped 4 bases from V and 0 bases from J, with 16 bases between.

V gene TRBV7-2 combines with J gene TRBJ1-2, with D perhaps TRBD1 (6 bases). Germline values: CDR1 SGHTA, CDR2 FQGNSA. Trimming took off 2 bases at V and 8 bases at J, with 12 bases between the two ends. The CDR3 loop spans 13 amino acids. The CDR3 DNA reads TGTGCCAGCAGCTTAAGGGGGGGGAGAGGCTACACCTTC. It specifies CASSLRGGRGYTF.

The chain recombines TRBV7-9 with TRBJ1-1; no reliable D call. V shed 2 bases and J shed 8 bases, with 3 bases lying between them. Germline V lookup: CDR1 SEHNR, CDR2 FQNEAQ (reference sequence). The CDR3 spans 10 residues. For the CDR3, the DNA is TGTGCCAGCAGCTTACAAGAAGCTTTCTTT. Residues: CASSLQEAFF. Combining the CDR3 with reference TRBV7-9 and TRBJ1-1 gives the whole variable domain DTGVSQNPRHKITKRGQNVTFRCDPISEHNRLYWYRQTLGQGPEFLTYFQNEAQLEKSRLLSDRFSAERPKGSFSTLEIQRTEQGDSAMYLCASSLQEAFFGQGTRLTVV.

The rearrangement links TRBV6-2 or TRBV6-3 to TRBJ2-5; no firm D call. With 0 bases removed from V and 5 bases from J, the gap between germline ends came to 7 bases. This CDR3 contains 13 residues. Germline loops: CDR1 MNHEY, CDR2 SVGEGT. DNA for the CDR3: TGTGCCAGCAGTTACTCCACGAGCGAGACCCAGTACTTC. Amino acids: CASSYSTSETQYF.

The chain joins TRBV28 to TRBJ2-1; no clear D. Germline lookup yields CDR1 MDHEN and CDR2 SYDVKM. V was cut by 3 bases and J by 5 bases, with 5 bases left in between. This CDR3 spans 12 amino acids. The CDR3 spells CASSFFDNEQFF. CDR3 nucleotides: TGTGCCAGCAGTTTCTTCGACAATGAGCAGTTCTTC.

The V gene is TRBV5-1, the J gene TRBJ1-2; D not resolved. Trimming left V 0 bases short and J 8 bases short, with 17 bases between. CDR1 SGHRS and CDR2 YFSETQ come from the germline V gene. The length of the CDR3 is 15 residues. CDR3 amino acids: CASSLGMMGPRGYTF. The CDR3 bases are TGCGCCAGCAGCTTGGGGATGATGGGTCCGAGGGGCTACACCTTC.

J is TRBJ1-3 and V is TRBV28; D call uncertain. Trimming removed 6 bases from V and 2 bases from J, with 8 bases in between. Germline V gene data show CDR1 as MDHEN and CDR2 as SYDVKM. This CDR3 is 13 amino acids long. The DNA of the CDR3 is TGTGCCAGCAGCGGTACCCCTGGAAACACCATATATTTT. The encoded protein is CASSGTPGNTIYF.

This clone was observed a single time. V and J are TRBV19 and TRBJ1-3; D is unresolved. Germline-derived CDR1 and CDR2 are LNHDA and SQIVND (reference sequence). This CDR3 has 16 amino acids. V shed 1 base and J shed 3 bases, with 13 bases lying between them. The CDR3 reads CASSIVERSIGNTIYF. The CDR3 DNA sequence: TGTGCCAGTAGTATAGTCGAAAGGAGCATTGGAAACACCATATATTTT.

This chain's CDR3 is CASRWGGVTNTEAFF. Written as DNA, the CDR3 is TGTGCCAGCAGATGGGGGGGGGTTACGAACACTGAAGCTTTCTTT. The chain couples TRBV19 to TRBJ1-1; the D gene is possibly TRBD1 (5 bases). The V gene lost 9 bases and the J gene lost 1 base, with 18 bases spanning the gap. CDR1 and CDR2 (germline): LNHDA, SQIVND (reference sequence). The CDR3 is made up of 15 amino acids.